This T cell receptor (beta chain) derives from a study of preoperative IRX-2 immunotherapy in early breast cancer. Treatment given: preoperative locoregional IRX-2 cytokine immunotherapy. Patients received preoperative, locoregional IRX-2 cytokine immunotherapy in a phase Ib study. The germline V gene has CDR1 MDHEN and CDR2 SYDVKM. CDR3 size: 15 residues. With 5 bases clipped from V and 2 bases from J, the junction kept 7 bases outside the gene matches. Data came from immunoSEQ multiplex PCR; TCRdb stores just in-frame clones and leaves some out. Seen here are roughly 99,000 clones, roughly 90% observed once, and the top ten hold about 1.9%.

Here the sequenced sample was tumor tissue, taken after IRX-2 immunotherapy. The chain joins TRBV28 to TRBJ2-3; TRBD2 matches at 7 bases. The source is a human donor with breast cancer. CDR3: CASSVRDYLTDTQYF. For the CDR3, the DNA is TGTGCCAGCAGTGTCCGGGACTACCTCACAGATACGCAGTATTTT.